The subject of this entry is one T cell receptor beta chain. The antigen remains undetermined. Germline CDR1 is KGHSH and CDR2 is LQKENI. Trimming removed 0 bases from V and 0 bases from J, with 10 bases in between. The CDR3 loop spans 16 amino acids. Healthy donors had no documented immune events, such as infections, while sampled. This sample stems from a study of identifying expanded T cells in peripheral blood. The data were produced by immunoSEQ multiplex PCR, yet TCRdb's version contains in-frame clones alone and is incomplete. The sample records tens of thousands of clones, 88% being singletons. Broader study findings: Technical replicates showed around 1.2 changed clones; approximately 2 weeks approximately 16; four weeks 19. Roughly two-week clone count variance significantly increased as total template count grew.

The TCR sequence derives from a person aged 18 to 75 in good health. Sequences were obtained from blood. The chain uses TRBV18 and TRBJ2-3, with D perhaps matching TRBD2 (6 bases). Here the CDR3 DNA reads TGTGCCAGCTCACCACCTTGGGGGACTAGCACAGATACGCAGTATTTT. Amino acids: CASSPPWGTSTDTQYF.